The 15 T cell receptor beta chains in this list originate from one sample, sequenced in a study of cytomegalovirus exposure and HLA in healthy donors. Both 60 Vbeta primers and 13 Jbeta primers went into the PCR. Clones were read by immunoSEQ multiplex PCR, and TCRdb kept only the in-frame ones, dropping some. This sample has about 62,000 clones, with about 69% found just once. Sequenced input: PBMCs. The receptor source for this set is a woman aged 25 to 39 in good health and CMV-seronegative.

This clone was seen a handful of times. This chain uses TRBV7-9 with TRBJ2-3, with D possibly matching TRBD2 (5 bases). The CDR3 is 15 residues long. CDR1 SEHNR and CDR2 FQNEAQ come from the germline V gene (reference sequence). The V gene lost 2 bases and the J gene lost 2 bases, with 11 bases spanning the gap. In nucleotides, the CDR3 is TGTGCCAGCAGCTTACTAGCAGGATACACAGATACGCAGTATTTT. It specifies CASSLLAGYTDTQYF.

The gene calls are TRBV5-1 and TRBJ2-1; perhaps TRBD2 as D (5 bases). The V end was cut by 0 bases, the J end by 6 bases, with 7 bases between. CDR3 size: 13 residues. Germline V gives CDR1 SGHRS, CDR2 YFSETQ. CDR3 DNA sequence: TGCGCCAGCAGCTTGGGGACTCCCAATGAGCAGTTCTTC. Protein product: CASSLGTPNEQFF.

The CDR3 region is CASSSSGRTDTQYF. The DNA for the CDR3 is TGTGCCAGCAGCTCCAGCGGGAGGACAGATACGCAGTATTTT. J is TRBJ2-3 and V is TRBV7-9; the match to TRBD2 covers 9 bases. This CDR3 has 14 residues. V lost 4 bases and J lost 3; bases outside the gene matches: 2. Germline CDR1 SEHNR, CDR2 FQNEAQ (reference sequence).

The chain employs TRBV7-9 and TRBJ1-1; weak D call: TRBD1 (5 bases). The CDR3 runs 17 residues. Germline V lookup: CDR1 SEHNR, CDR2 FQNEAQ (reference sequence). V dropped 5 bases and J dropped 0 bases, with 19 bases sitting between them. In DNA, the CDR3 is TGTGCCAGCAGCCCAAACCCAGGGAGGCGGATGAACACTGAAGCTTTCTTT. It is translated as CASSPNPGRRMNTEAFF.

The V gene is TRBV5-1, the J gene TRBJ1-1, with TRBD1 identical over 9 bases. The CDR3 totals 16 residues. In germline, CDR1 is SGHRS, CDR2 YFSETQ. V dropped 4 bases and J dropped 1; count of bases not matched to a gene: 8. CDR3 bases: TGCGCCAGCAGCGGGGACAGGGCGGAGGGGAACACTGAAGCTTTCTTT. Protein product: CASSGDRAEGNTEAFF.

The gene calls are TRBV6-5 and TRBJ1-3, with 8 bases aligning to TRBD1. Germline V lookup: CDR1 MNHEY, CDR2 SVGAGI. V lost 6 bases to trimming and J lost 3 bases; unmatched junction nucleotides: 4. The CDR3 sequence is 14 residues long. The CDR3 DNA reads TGTGCCAGCAGAGAGACAGGGGATGGAAACACCATATATTTT. The encoded protein is CASRETGDGNTIYF.

The rearrangement links TRBV2 to TRBJ2-3; 9 bases agree with TRBD1. The CDR3 length is 17 residues. After removal of 5 bases from V and 3 bases from J, the junction contained 12 bases not matched to a gene. CDR1 is SNHLY, CDR2 FYNNEI, per germline. This CDR3 is CASSLFQVGQGTDTQYF. In DNA, the CDR3 is TGTGCCAGCAGTTTATTTCAGGTTGGACAGGGGACAGATACGCAGTATTTT.

V usage is TRBV6-5 and J usage is TRBJ1-5, with TRBD1 matching 9 bases. V lost 7 bases and J lost 2; bases outside the gene matches: 3. The germline V gene encodes CDR1 MNHEY and CDR2 SVGAGI. The CDR3 is 14 residues long. The CDR3 DNA sequence: TGTGCCAGCAAAGGGGACAGGGGCAATCAGCCCCAGCATTTT. Protein sequence: CASKGDRGNQPQHF.

This chain links TRBV19 with TRBJ2-7; D is perhaps TRBD2 (5 bases). In germline, CDR1 is LNHDA, CDR2 SQIVND (reference sequence). V lost 2 bases to trimming and J lost 3 bases, with 23 bases between them. This CDR3 has 18 residues. In nucleotides, the CDR3 is TGTGCCAGTAGTATATTCCTATCTTGGCGGACTTCGATCTACGAGCAGTACTTC. It codes for CASSIFLSWRTSIYEQYF.

This clone has just one count. The chain has TRBV27 and TRBJ2-4, with D possibly TRBD2 on 5 matching bases. This CDR3 region has 15 residues. Germline V gene data show CDR1 as MNHEY and CDR2 as SMNVEV (reference sequence). The germline V and J ends were trimmed by 4 bases and 3 bases, with 13 bases remaining between them. The CDR3 DNA reads as TGTGCCAGCAGTTCCCCCCCTGGAGGCAAAAACATTCAGTACTTC. Amino acids: CASSSPPGGKNIQYF.

The chain combines TRBV5-1 with TRBJ1-1; 7 nucleotides align to TRBD1. CDR1 and CDR2 (germline): SGHRS, YFSETQ. After removal of 7 bases from V and 4 bases from J, the junction contained 13 bases not matched to a gene. This CDR3 is 15 amino acids long. CDR3 sequence reads: CASGRQGDKGTEAFF. DNA for the CDR3: TGCGCCAGCGGCCGACAGGGAGATAAGGGCACTGAAGCTTTCTTT.

The chain joins TRBV7-8 to TRBJ2-2; perhaps TRBD2 as D (5 bases). Germline V lookup: CDR1 SGHVS, CDR2 FQNEAQ. Between the trimmed V and J ends, which lost 0 bases and 7 bases, there was a span of 15 bases. The CDR3 loop spans 16 amino acids. CDR3 bases: TGTGCCAGCAGCTTAGCGGGTACGGTGACTAACGGGGAGCTGTTTTTT. Protein product: CASSLAGTVTNGELFF.

This chain uses TRBV30 with TRBJ1-1; 7 bases are shared with TRBD1. V lost 2 bases and J lost 1; bases outside the gene matches: 4. Germline V CDR1 and CDR2: GTSNPN, SVGIG (reference sequence). This CDR3 comprises 14 residues. The DNA of the CDR3 is TGTGCCTGGAGTAAGGGACAGCAGAACACTGAAGCTTTCTTT. This sequence encodes CAWSKGQQNTEAFF.

The gene calls are TRBV19 and TRBJ2-2; 9 bases line up with TRBD2. Trimming cost V 6 bases and J 6 bases; bases outside gene matches: 14. The CDR3 contains 17 residues. Germline V CDR1 and CDR2: LNHDA, SQIVND (reference sequence). CDR3 residues: CASSGPGLAGSSGELFF. Written as DNA, the CDR3 is TGTGCCAGTAGCGGTCCGGGACTAGCTGGCTCTTCCGGGGAGCTGTTTTTT.

V is TRBV27 and J is TRBJ2-7; 7 nucleotides align to TRBD2. The CDR3 has 17 amino acids. Germline loops: CDR1 MNHEY, CDR2 SMNVEV (reference sequence). The V segment lost 2 bases and the J segment 6 bases; nucleotides outside the gene matches: 16. CDR3 sequence reads: CASSLGTVGRERGEQYF. The DNA of the CDR3 is TGTGCCAGCAGTTTAGGAACAGTGGGGCGGGAGAGGGGCGAGCAGTACTTC.